The clone carrying this TCR beta chain has a handful of counts. Antigen specificity is unknown. These data come from a study of cytomegalovirus exposure and HLA in healthy donors. Notes on the study in general: Testing in vitro showed three CMV-associated chains specific for CMV antigens.

V lost 2 bases, J lost 2 bases, and 7 bases lay in between. CDR1 MNHEY and CDR2 SVGAGI come from the germline V gene. The CDR3 runs 13 residues. The PCR was carried out with 60 Vbeta primers and 13 Jbeta primers. Assay: immunoSEQ multiplex PCR; the TCRdb copy retains only in-frame clones and omits some. The table has around 100,000 clones, roughly a tenth seen once. The receptor was derived from a man in his forties in good health and CMV-seropositive. The material sequenced was PBMCs. This chain joins TRBV6-5 and TRBJ2-7; D ambiguous. Written as DNA, the CDR3 is TGTGCCAGCAGTTACGGTCTAGCCTACGAGCAGTACTTC. Translation gives CASSYGLAYEQYF.